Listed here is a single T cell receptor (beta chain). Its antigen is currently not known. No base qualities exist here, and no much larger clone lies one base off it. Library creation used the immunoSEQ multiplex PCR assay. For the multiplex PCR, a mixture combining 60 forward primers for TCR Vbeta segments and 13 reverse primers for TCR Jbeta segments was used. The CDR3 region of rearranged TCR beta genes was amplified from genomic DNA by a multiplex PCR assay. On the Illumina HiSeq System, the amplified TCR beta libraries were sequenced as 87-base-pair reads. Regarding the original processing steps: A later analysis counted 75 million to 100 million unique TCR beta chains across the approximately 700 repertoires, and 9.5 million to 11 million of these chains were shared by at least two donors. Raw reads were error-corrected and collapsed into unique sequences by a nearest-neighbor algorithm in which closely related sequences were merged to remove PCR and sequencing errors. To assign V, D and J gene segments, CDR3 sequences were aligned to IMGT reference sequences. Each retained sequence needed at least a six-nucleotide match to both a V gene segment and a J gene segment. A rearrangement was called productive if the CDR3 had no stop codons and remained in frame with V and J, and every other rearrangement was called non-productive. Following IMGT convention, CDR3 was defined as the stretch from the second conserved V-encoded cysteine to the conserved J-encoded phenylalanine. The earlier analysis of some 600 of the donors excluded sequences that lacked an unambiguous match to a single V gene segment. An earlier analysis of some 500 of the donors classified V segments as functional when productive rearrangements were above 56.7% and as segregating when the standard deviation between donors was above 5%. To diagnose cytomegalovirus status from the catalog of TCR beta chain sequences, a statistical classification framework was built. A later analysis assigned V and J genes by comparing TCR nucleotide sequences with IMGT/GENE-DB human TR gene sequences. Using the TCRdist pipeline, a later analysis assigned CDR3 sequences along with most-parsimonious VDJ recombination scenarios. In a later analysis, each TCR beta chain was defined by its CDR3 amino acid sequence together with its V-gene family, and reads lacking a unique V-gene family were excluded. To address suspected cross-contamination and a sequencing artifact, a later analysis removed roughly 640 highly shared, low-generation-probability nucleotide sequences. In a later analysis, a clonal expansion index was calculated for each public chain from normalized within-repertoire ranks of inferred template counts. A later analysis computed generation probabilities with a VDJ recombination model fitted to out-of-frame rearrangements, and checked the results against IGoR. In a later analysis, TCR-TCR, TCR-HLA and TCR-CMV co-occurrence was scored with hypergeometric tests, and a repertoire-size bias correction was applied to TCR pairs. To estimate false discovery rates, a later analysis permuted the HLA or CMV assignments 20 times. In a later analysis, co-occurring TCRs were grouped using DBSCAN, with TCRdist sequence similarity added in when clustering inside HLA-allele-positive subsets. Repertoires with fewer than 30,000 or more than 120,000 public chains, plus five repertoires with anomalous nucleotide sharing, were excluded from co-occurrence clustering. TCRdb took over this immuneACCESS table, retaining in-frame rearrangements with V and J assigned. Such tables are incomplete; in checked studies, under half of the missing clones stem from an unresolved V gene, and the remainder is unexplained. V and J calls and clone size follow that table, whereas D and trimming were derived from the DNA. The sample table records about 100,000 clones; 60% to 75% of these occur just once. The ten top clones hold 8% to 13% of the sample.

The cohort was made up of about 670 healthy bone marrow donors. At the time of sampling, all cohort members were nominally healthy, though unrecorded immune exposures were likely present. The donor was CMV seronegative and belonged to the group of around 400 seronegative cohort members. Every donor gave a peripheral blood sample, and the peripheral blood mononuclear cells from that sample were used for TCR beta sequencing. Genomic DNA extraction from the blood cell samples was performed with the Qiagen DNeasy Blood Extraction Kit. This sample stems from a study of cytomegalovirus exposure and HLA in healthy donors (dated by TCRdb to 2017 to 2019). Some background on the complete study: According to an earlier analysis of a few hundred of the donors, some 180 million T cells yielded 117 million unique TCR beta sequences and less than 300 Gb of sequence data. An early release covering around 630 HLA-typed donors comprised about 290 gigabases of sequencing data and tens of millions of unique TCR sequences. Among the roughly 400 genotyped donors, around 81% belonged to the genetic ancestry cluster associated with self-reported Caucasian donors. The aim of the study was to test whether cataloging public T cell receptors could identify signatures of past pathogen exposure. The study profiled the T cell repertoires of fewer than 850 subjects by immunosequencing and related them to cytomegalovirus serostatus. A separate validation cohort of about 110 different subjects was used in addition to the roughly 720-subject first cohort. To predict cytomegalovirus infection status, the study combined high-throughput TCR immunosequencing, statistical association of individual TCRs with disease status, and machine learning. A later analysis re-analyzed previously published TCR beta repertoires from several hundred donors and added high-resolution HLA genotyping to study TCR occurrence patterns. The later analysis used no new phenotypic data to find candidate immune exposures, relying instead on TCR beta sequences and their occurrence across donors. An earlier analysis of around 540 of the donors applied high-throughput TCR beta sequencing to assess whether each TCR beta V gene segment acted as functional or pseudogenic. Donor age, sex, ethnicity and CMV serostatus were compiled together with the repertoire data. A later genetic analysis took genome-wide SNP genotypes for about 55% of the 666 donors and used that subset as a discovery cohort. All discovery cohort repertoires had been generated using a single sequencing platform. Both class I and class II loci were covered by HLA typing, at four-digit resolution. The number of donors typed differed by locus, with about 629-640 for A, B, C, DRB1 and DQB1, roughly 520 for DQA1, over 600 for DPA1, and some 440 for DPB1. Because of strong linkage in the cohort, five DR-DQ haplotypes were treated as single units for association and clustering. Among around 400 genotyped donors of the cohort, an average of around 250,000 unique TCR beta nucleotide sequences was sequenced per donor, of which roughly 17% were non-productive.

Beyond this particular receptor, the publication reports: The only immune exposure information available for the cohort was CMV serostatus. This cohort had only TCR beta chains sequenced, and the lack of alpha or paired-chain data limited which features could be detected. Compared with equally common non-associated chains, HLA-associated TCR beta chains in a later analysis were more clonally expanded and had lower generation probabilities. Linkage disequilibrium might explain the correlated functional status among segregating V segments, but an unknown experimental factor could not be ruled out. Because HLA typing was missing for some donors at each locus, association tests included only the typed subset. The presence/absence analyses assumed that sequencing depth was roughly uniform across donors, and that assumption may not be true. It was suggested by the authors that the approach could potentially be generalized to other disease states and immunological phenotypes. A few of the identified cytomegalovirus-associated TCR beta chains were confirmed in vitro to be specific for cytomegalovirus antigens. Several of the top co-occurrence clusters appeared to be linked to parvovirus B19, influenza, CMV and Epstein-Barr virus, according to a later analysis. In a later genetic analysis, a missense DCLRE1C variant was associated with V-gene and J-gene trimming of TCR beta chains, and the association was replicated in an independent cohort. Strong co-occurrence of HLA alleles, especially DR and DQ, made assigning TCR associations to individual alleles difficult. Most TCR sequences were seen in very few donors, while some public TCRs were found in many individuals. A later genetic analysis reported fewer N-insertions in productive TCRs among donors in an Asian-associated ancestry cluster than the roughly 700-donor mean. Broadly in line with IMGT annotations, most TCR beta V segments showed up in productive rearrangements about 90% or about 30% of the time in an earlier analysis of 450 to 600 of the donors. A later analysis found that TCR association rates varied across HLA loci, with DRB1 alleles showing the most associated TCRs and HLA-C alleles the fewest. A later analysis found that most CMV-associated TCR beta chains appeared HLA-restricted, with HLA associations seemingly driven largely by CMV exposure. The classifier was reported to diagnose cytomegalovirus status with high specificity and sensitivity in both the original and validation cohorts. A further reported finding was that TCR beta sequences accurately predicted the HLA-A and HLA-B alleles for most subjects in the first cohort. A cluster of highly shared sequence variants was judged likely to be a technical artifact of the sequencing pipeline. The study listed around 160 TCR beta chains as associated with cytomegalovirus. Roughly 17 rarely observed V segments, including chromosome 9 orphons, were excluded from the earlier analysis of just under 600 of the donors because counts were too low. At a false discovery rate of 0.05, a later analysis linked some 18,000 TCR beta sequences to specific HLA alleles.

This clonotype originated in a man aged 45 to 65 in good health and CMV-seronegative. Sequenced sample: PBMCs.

For the CDR3, the sequence is CASSPEGREGRYEQYF. In nucleotide form, the sequence is TGCGCCAGCAGCCCAGAGGGACGGGAGGGACGCTACGAGCAGTACTTC. The chain employs TRBV5-1 and TRBJ2-7, and TRBD2 aligns with 8 junction nucleotides. The V end gives up 4 bases and the J end 3 bases, leaving 12 bases in the junction not matched to a gene. In the germline V gene, CDR1 corresponds to SGHRS and CDR2 to YFSETQ. The CDR3 numbers 16 residues from cysteine through phenylalanine. This entry keeps only the CDR3 DNA: 48 bases, framed from base 1.